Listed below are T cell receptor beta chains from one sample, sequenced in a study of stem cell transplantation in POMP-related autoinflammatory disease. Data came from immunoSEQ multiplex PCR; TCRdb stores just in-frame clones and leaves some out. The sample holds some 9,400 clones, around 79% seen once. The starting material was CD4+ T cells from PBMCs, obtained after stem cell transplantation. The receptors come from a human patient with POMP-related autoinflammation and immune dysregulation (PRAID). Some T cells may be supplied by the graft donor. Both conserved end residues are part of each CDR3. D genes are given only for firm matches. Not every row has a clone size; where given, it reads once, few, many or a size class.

CDR3 DNA: TGTGCCATCAGAGGACAGGGGAGTCCCTACAATGAGCAGTTCTTC
CDR3 protein: CAIRGQGSPYNEQFF
J gene: TRBJ2-1
D gene: TRBD1
V gene: TRBV10-3
clone size: -

CDR3 DNA: TGTGCCAGCAGTTATGAGGGGATTGGGGATGGCTACACCTTC
CDR3 protein: CASSYEGIGDGYTF
J gene: TRBJ1-2
D gene: -
V gene: TRBV6-6
clone size: -

CDR3 DNA: TGTGCCAGCAGTTTCCAATTAGTCCCGGGACTAGCGGGAAGCTACGAGCAGTACTTC
CDR3 protein: CASSFQLVPGLAGSYEQYF
J gene: TRBJ2-7
D gene: TRBD2
V gene: TRBV27
clone size: once

CDR3 DNA: TGCGCCAGCAGCTGGAGGGGACTAGCGGGGGGCTTCCCCACAGATACGCAGTATTTT
CDR3 protein: CASSWRGLAGGFPTDTQYF
J gene: TRBJ2-3
D gene: TRBD2
V gene: TRBV5-1
clone size: -

CDR3 DNA: TGTGCCAGCAGCCGGGACAGGGAAACCTACAATGAGCAGTTCTTC
CDR3 protein: CASSRDRETYNEQFF
J gene: TRBJ2-1
D gene: TRBD1
V gene: TRBV2
clone size: -

CDR3 DNA: TGTGCCAGCAGCTTAGCGGGACAACAACGTCGTGGCTACACCTTC
CDR3 protein: CASSLAGQQRRGYTF
J gene: TRBJ1-2
D gene: -
V gene: TRBV7-9
clone size: -

CDR3 DNA: TGTGCCAGCAGCTCCCGGACAGGGACGTCCTATGGCTACACCTTC
CDR3 protein: CASSSRTGTSYGYTF
J gene: TRBJ1-2
D gene: TRBD1
V gene: TRBV7-8
clone size: -

CDR3 DNA: TGCAGCGTAACTGACAGGGCTGGGGCCAACGTCCTGACTTTC
CDR3 protein: CSVTDRAGANVLTF
J gene: TRBJ2-6
D gene: TRBD1
V gene: TRBV29-1
clone size: -

CDR3 DNA: TGTGCCTCTAGACTAGCGGGAGCGACGAACACCGGGGAGCTGTTTTTT
CDR3 protein: CASRLAGATNTGELFF
J gene: TRBJ2-2
D gene: TRBD2
V gene: TRBV30
clone size: -

CDR3 DNA: TGTGCCTGGAGTAACTCCGGGAGGGAGACCCAGTACTTC
CDR3 protein: CAWSNSGRETQYF
J gene: TRBJ2-5
D gene: TRBD2
V gene: TRBV30
clone size: -

CDR3 DNA: TGCGCCAGCAGCTCCTTCCCGACAGGGGGAGATTCACCCCTCCACTTT
CDR3 protein: CASSSFPTGGDSPLHF
J gene: TRBJ1-6
D gene: TRBD1
V gene: TRBV5-1
clone size: -

CDR3 DNA: TGTGCCAGCTCCCAGGGGGTAGAAGAGACCCAGTACTTC
CDR3 protein: CASSQGVEETQYF
J gene: TRBJ2-5
D gene: TRBD1
V gene: TRBV28
clone size: -

CDR3 DNA: TGTGCCAGCAGCCCTGGCCGTTTTTCCTACAATGAGCAGTTCTTC
CDR3 protein: CASSPGRFSYNEQFF
J gene: TRBJ2-1
D gene: -
V gene: TRBV7-9
clone size: few

CDR3 DNA: TGTGCCTGGACCCCAGGCTACTCTGGAAACACCATATATTTT
CDR3 protein: CAWTPGYSGNTIYF
J gene: TRBJ1-3
D gene: -
V gene: TRBV30
clone size: -

CDR3 DNA: TGTGCCAGCAGTTCTCTAGCGGGAGGACCCACCGGGGAGCTGTTTTTT
CDR3 protein: CASSSLAGGPTGELFF
J gene: TRBJ2-2
D gene: TRBD2
V gene: TRBV7-3
clone size: -

CDR3 DNA: TGCGCCAGCAGCAACCCGTCAGGGGGGAGCGGCGAGACCCAGTACTTC
CDR3 protein: CASSNPSGGSGETQYF
J gene: TRBJ2-5
D gene: -
V gene: TRBV5-1
clone size: -

CDR3 DNA: TGTGCCAGCTCTCAGCAACTATCCAACGAGCAGTACTTC
CDR3 protein: CASSQQLSNEQYF
J gene: TRBJ2-7
D gene: -
V gene: TRBV18
clone size: few

CDR3 DNA: TGTGCCAGCAGCCCCCTCGGAGGGAGCAATCCAGATACGCAGTATTTT
CDR3 protein: CASSPLGGSNPDTQYF
J gene: TRBJ2-3
D gene: -
V gene: TRBV7-6
clone size: -

CDR3 DNA: TGTGCCCGGCATCCGATGAGAGGATTGGGGCAGTTCTTC
CDR3 protein: CARHPMRGLGQFF
J gene: TRBJ2-1
D gene: -
V gene: TRBV30
clone size: -

CDR3 DNA: TGCGCCAGCAGTCACCGCCGTTCGCGTGGAGGCATTCAGTACTTC
CDR3 protein: CASSHRRSRGGIQYF
J gene: TRBJ2-4
D gene: -
V gene: TRBV23-1
clone size: once

CDR3 DNA: TGTGCCAGCAGCAAAGATAGTAGGAGACAGCTACGAGAGACCCAGTACTTC
CDR3 protein: CASSKDSRRQLRETQYF
J gene: TRBJ2-5
D gene: -
V gene: TRBV21-1
clone size: -

CDR3 DNA: TGTGCCAGCAGCGTAGGAGGTAGCGGGCAATACAATGAGCAGTTCTTC
CDR3 protein: CASSVGGSGQYNEQFF
J gene: TRBJ2-1
D gene: TRBD2
V gene: TRBV9
clone size: -

CDR3 DNA: TGCGCCAGCAGCTTGGCCGAGGGGGCTGGCACAGATACGCAGTATTTT
CDR3 protein: CASSLAEGAGTDTQYF
J gene: TRBJ2-3
D gene: TRBD1
V gene: TRBV5-1
clone size: -

CDR3 DNA: TGTGCCAGCAGCTCCCGGGGAGGGGTCGGCGGGGAGCTGTTTTTT
CDR3 protein: CASSSRGGVGGELFF
J gene: TRBJ2-2
D gene: TRBD2
V gene: TRBV7-9
clone size: -

CDR3 DNA: TGTGCCAGCAGCTTTTACCGACAGGACGCGAGGGGGTTGACCCTCCACTTT
CDR3 protein: CASSFYRQDARGLTLHF
J gene: TRBJ1-6
D gene: -
V gene: TRBV7-2
clone size: -

CDR3 DNA: TGTGCCAGCAGTTCCAAAGATGGGACATGGAATGAAAAACTGTTTTTT
CDR3 protein: CASSSKDGTWNEKLFF
J gene: TRBJ1-4
D gene: -
V gene: TRBV27
clone size: -

CDR3 DNA: TGTGCCAGCAGCTTTGACGGGGTCACTGAAGCTTTCTTT
CDR3 protein: CASSFDGVTEAFF
J gene: TRBJ1-1
D gene: -
V gene: TRBV11-2
clone size: few

CDR3 DNA: TGTGCCAGCAGCTTAGCGTCTAGCGGGAGCCCCTACGAGCAGTACTTC
CDR3 protein: CASSLASSGSPYEQYF
J gene: TRBJ2-7
D gene: TRBD2
V gene: TRBV7-2
clone size: -

CDR3 DNA: TGTGCCAGTAATAGGCAGGGGAGTAGCAACGAGCAGTACTTC
CDR3 protein: CASNRQGSSNEQYF
J gene: TRBJ2-7
D gene: -
V gene: TRBV19
clone size: few

CDR3 DNA: TGTGCCTGGAGAATTAATGAAAAACTGTTTTTT
CDR3 protein: CAWRINEKLFF
J gene: TRBJ1-4
D gene: -
V gene: TRBV30
clone size: few

CDR3 DNA: TGCGCCAGCAGTCAATCATATATACGGCTGCTAGCCCCTAGCACAGATACGCAGTATTTT
CDR3 protein: CASSQSYIRLLAPSTDTQYF
J gene: TRBJ2-3
D gene: -
V gene: TRBV23-1
clone size: -

CDR3 DNA: TGTGCCAGCAGTTACGACAGGACGAAGGGCTATGGCTACACCTTC
CDR3 protein: CASSYDRTKGYGYTF
J gene: TRBJ1-2
D gene: -
V gene: TRBV28
clone size: -

CDR3 DNA: TGTGCCAGCAGTAGCGCCAGCTCCACAGATACGCAGTATTTT
CDR3 protein: CASSSASSTDTQYF
J gene: TRBJ2-3
D gene: -
V gene: TRBV5-6
clone size: once

CDR3 DNA: TGTGCCAGCAGCTCCAGAGATAGCAATCAGCCCCAGCATTTT
CDR3 protein: CASSSRDSNQPQHF
J gene: TRBJ1-5
D gene: -
V gene: TRBV5-4
clone size: once

CDR3 DNA: TGTGCCAGCAGCAGGGACAGGGATTATCCGGAAGCTTTCTTT
CDR3 protein: CASSRDRDYPEAFF
J gene: TRBJ1-1
D gene: TRBD1
V gene: TRBV6-5
clone size: -

CDR3 DNA: TGTGCCAGCAGTGCCGGGACTAGCGCCTACCAAGAGACCCAGTACTTC
CDR3 protein: CASSAGTSAYQETQYF
J gene: TRBJ2-5
D gene: TRBD2
V gene: TRBV2
clone size: few

CDR3 DNA: TGTGCCAGCAGCTTAGCAGGGGGAGGTGGCTACACCTTC
CDR3 protein: CASSLAGGGGYTF
J gene: TRBJ1-2
D gene: -
V gene: TRBV7-9
clone size: -

CDR3 DNA: TGTGCCGTCTGGGGACGGAATCAGCCCCAGCATTTT
CDR3 protein: CAVWGRNQPQHF
J gene: TRBJ1-5
D gene: -
V gene: TRBV28
clone size: -

CDR3 DNA: TGTGCCAGCAGCCCAGCGTGGACGGGAGGGCCCCACGAGCAGTACTTC
CDR3 protein: CASSPAWTGGPHEQYF
J gene: TRBJ2-7
D gene: TRBD2
V gene: TRBV5-8
clone size: -

CDR3 DNA: TGCGCCAGCAGCAAGCAGGGGAGGGACACAGATACGCAGTATTTT
CDR3 protein: CASSKQGRDTDTQYF
J gene: TRBJ2-3
D gene: -
V gene: TRBV5-1
clone size: -

CDR3 DNA: TGTGCCAGCAGTCCCCGACGGGAGGTAGGGGGAATTTACGAGCAGTACTTC
CDR3 protein: CASSPRREVGGIYEQYF
J gene: TRBJ2-7
D gene: -
V gene: TRBV6-6
clone size: -

CDR3 DNA: TGTGCCAGCAGCGACAGGGTGGGCAATGAGCAGTTCTTC
CDR3 protein: CASSDRVGNEQFF
J gene: TRBJ2-1
D gene: TRBD1
V gene: TRBV19
clone size: -

CDR3 DNA: TGTGCCAGCAGCCTGGACAGAAATAAAAACATTCAGTACTTC
CDR3 protein: CASSLDRNKNIQYF
J gene: TRBJ2-4
D gene: -
V gene: TRBV7-2
clone size: few

CDR3 DNA: TGTGCCAGCAGCTTGGGCGGGAGCTCCTATAATTCACCCCTCCACTTT
CDR3 protein: CASSLGGSSYNSPLHF
J gene: TRBJ1-6
D gene: -
V gene: TRBV7-9
clone size: -

CDR3 DNA: TGTGCCAGCAGCCGACTAGCGGGAGTCGAGCAGTACTTC
CDR3 protein: CASSRLAGVEQYF
J gene: TRBJ2-7
D gene: TRBD2
V gene: TRBV9
clone size: -

CDR3 DNA: TGTGCCACCAGCAGAGACGAGTACAGGGTTTATGTTGAAAAACTGTTTTTT
CDR3 protein: CATSRDEYRVYVEKLFF
J gene: TRBJ1-4
D gene: -
V gene: TRBV15
clone size: -

CDR3 DNA: TGTGCCTGGAGTCGGACAGGGGGCTCACCCCTCCACTTT
CDR3 protein: CAWSRTGGSPLHF
J gene: TRBJ1-6
D gene: TRBD1
V gene: TRBV30
clone size: -

CDR3 DNA: TGTGCCAGCAGTTACTCGGTGGCCCCCGTCACTGAAGCTTTCTTT
CDR3 protein: CASSYSVAPVTEAFF
J gene: TRBJ1-1
D gene: -
V gene: TRBV6-5
clone size: -

CDR3 DNA: TGTGCCAGCAGTGATCGGCCTAGCGGGAGTGGAGAGCAGTACTTC
CDR3 protein: CASSDRPSGSGEQYF
J gene: TRBJ2-7
D gene: TRBD2
V gene: TRBV2
clone size: few

CDR3 DNA: TGTGCCAGCTCACCGGGGACAGGGGGAAGGAGAGAGACCCAGTACTTC
CDR3 protein: CASSPGTGGRRETQYF
J gene: TRBJ2-5
D gene: TRBD1
V gene: TRBV18
clone size: -

CDR3 DNA: TGCGCCAGCAGCTTGGTGGGGCGGGAGGGTCTTGAGCAGTTCTTC
CDR3 protein: CASSLVGREGLEQFF
J gene: TRBJ2-1
D gene: TRBD2
V gene: TRBV5-1
clone size: -

CDR3 DNA: TGTGCCACCGGCCCGCGGGACAGGGGTACCGGGGAGCTGTTTTTT
CDR3 protein: CATGPRDRGTGELFF
J gene: TRBJ2-2
D gene: TRBD1
V gene: TRBV24-1
clone size: -

CDR3 DNA: TGTGCCAGTAGTGACAGGGGAGTCACGAACACCATATATTTT
CDR3 protein: CASSDRGVTNTIYF
J gene: TRBJ1-3
D gene: TRBD1
V gene: TRBV19
clone size: -

CDR3 DNA: TGTGCCAGCAGTGTTAAACTAGCGGGAGGTTATGAGCAGTTCTTC
CDR3 protein: CASSVKLAGGYEQFF
J gene: TRBJ2-1
D gene: TRBD2
V gene: TRBV6-2/TRBV6-3
clone size: -

CDR3 DNA: TGTGCCAGCAGTGCGAATCAGGGGCGAGGCTCTGGGGCCAACGTCCTGACTTTC
CDR3 protein: CASSANQGRGSGANVLTF
J gene: TRBJ2-6
D gene: -
V gene: TRBV6-1
clone size: -

CDR3 DNA: TGCAGTGCGTCGTTCAGCTCCGAGCAGTACTTC
CDR3 protein: CSASFSSEQYF
J gene: TRBJ2-7
D gene: -
V gene: TRBV20-1
clone size: -

CDR3 DNA: TGTGCCAGTAGTAACGGGACAGGGGGCCGAGGCACCGGGGAGCTGTTTTTT
CDR3 protein: CASSNGTGGRGTGELFF
J gene: TRBJ2-2
D gene: TRBD1
V gene: TRBV19
clone size: -

CDR3 DNA: TGTGCCAGTAGTAGCCTAGCGGGTTTAAATGAGCAGTTCTTC
CDR3 protein: CASSSLAGLNEQFF
J gene: TRBJ2-1
D gene: TRBD2
V gene: TRBV19
clone size: -

CDR3 DNA: TGTGCCAGCAGCTTATTGGCGGGCGAGGCGACAGATACGCAGTATTTT
CDR3 protein: CASSLLAGEATDTQYF
J gene: TRBJ2-3
D gene: -
V gene: TRBV5-5
clone size: few

CDR3 DNA: TGTGCCAGCAGTTACGGCGGGACAGGGGGTCAGCCCCAGCATTTT
CDR3 protein: CASSYGGTGGQPQHF
J gene: TRBJ1-5
D gene: TRBD1
V gene: TRBV6-2/TRBV6-3
clone size: -